This TCR beta chain was sequenced during a study of tumor-infiltrating lymphocytes in primary liver carcinoma. TCR beta cDNA was prepared out of around 460 ng total RNA by means of a constant-region primer. Nested multiplex PCR, run for three rounds with slightly modified ARM-PCR, yielded TCR beta libraries. Investigators reported that the first two PCR rounds, at 10 cycles each, used TRBV1-TRBV30 forward primers with a C-beta reverse primer. TCRdb reprocessed the multiplex PCR reads via MiXCR and lists one record per CDR3 protein. The table has 70,000 to 85,000 distinct CDR3 sequences, 71% seen once. Germline trimming cut 4 bases from V and 2 bases from J; bases unmatched to any gene: 3. CDR3 length equals 13 residues. Looked up from germline, CDR1 is SGHDT and CDR2 is YYEEEE. This clonotype was detected ten times or more. Joint extraction of RNA and DNA used roughly 19-31 mg of bulk tissue that was unsorted.

The chain links TRBV5-6 to TRBJ2-7, with 7 positions matching TRBD2. What was sequenced was liver tumor tissue from sampling region 4. Subset denoted: tumor region T4, right-lateral pole. The origin of this receptor is an older woman with primary liver carcinoma and hepatitis B virus infection. This CDR3 reads CASSRLAAYEQYF. CDR3 coding DNA: TGTGCCAGCAGCAGGCTAGCGGCCTACGAGCAGTACTTC.